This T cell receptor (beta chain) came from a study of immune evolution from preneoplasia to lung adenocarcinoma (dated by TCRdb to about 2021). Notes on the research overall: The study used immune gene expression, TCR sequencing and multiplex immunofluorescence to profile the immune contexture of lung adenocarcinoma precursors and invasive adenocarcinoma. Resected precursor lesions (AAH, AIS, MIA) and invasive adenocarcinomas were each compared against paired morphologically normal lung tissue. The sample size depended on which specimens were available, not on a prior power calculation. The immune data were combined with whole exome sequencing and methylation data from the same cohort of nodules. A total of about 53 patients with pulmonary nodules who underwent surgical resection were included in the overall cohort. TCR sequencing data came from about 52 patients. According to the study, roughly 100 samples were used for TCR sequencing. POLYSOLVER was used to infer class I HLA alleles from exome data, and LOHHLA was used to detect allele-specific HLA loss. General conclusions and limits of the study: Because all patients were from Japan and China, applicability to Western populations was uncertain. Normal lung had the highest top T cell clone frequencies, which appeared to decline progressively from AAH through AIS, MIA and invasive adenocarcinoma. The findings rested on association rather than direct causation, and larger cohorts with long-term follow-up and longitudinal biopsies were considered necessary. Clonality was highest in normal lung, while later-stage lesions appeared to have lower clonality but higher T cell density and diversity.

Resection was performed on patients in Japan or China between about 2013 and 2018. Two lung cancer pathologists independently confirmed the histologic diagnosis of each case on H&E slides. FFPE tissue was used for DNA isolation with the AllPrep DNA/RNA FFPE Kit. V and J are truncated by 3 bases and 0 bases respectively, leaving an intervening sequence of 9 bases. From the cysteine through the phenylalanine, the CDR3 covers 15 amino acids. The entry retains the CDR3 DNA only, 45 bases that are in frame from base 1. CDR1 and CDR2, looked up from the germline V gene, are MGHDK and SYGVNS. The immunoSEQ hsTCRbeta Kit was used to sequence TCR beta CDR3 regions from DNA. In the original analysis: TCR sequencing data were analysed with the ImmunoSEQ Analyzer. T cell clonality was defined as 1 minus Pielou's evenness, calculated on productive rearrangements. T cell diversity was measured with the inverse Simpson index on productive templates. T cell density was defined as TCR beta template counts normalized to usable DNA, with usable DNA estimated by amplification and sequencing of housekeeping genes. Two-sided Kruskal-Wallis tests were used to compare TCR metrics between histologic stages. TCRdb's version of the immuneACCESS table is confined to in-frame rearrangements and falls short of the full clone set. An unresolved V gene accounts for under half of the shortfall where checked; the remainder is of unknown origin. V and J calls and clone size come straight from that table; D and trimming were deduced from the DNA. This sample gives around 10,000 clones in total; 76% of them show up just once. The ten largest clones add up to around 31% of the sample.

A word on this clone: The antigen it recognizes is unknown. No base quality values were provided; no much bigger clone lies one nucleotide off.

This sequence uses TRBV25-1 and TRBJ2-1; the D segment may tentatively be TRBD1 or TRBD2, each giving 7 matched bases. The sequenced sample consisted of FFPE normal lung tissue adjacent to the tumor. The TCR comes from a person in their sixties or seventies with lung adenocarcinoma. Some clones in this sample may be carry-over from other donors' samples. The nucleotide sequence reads TGTGCCAGCAGTGACAGGGGGGGCTCCTACAATGAGCAGTTCTTC. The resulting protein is CASSDRGGSYNEQFF. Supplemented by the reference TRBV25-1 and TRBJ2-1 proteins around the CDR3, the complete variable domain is EADIYQTPRYLVIGTGKKITLECSQTMGHDKMYWYQQDPGMELHLIHYSYGVNSTEKGDLSSESTVSRIRTEHFPLTLESARPSHTSQYLCASSDRGGSYNEQFFGPGTRLTVL.